This passage covers 17 T cell receptor beta chains from one sample sequenced in a study of blood T cell repertoires in COVID-19. Libraries were prepared by immunoSEQ multiplex PCR; TCRdb keeps only in-frame clonotypes and omits some of them. The sample contains 250,000 to 350,000 clones, more than 70% of which appear only once. Sequenced input: peripheral blood. These receptors all come from a man in his late teens or twenties who had recovered from COVID-19.

CDR3 in amino acids: CASIAGFTGELFF. CDR3 nucleotides: TGTGCCAGCATAGCAGGGTTTACCGGGGAGCTGTTTTTT. The rearrangement links TRBV28 to TRBJ2-2; tentatively, D is TRBD1 (5 bases). The CDR3 is 13 amino acids. Germline V gene data show CDR1 as MDHEN and CDR2 as SYDVKM. Trimming removed 7 bases at V and 5 bases at J, with 11 bases between. Looking up the rest from reference TRBV28 and TRBJ2-2 gives the full variable domain: DVKVTQSSRYLVKRTGEKVFLECVQDMDHENMFWYRQDPGLGLRLIYFSYDVKMKEKGDIPEGYSVSREKKERFSLILESASTNQTSMYLCASIAGFTGELFFGEGSRLTVL.

As for this clone: This same CDR3 is encoded by further DNA sequences in the sample. The chain carries TRBV6-5 and TRBJ2-1; D is perhaps TRBD2 (5 bases). Germline V gene data show CDR1 as MNHEY and CDR2 as SVGAGI. V lost 0 bases, J lost 7 bases, and 7 bases lay in between. The CDR3 contains 13 residues. This CDR3 reads CASSYSRGNEQFF. CDR3 bases: TGTGCCAGCAGTTACTCTCGGGGTAATGAGCAGTTCTTC.

The chain is built from TRBV10-3 and TRBJ1-2; unclear D gene. The CDR3 consists of 13 residues. Trimming removed 7 bases from V and 6 bases from J, with 15 bases in between. CDR1 and CDR2 (germline): ENHRY, SYGVKD. The CDR3: CAIKKEGNDGYTF. CDR3 nucleotides: TGTGCCATCAAGAAAGAGGGAAACGATGGCTACACCTTC.

This CDR3 is CASSSSSTSGTYEQYF. CDR3 coding DNA: TGTGCCAGCAGTTCTTCTTCGACTAGCGGGACCTACGAGCAGTACTTC. The rearrangement links TRBV28 to TRBJ2-7; 11 positions match TRBD2. Unmatched junction bases numbered 7, after V lost 4 bases and J lost 2 bases. Germline-derived CDR1 and CDR2 are MDHEN and SYDVKM. This CDR3 has 16 amino acids.

This chain links TRBV5-3 with TRBJ1-5; TRBD1 aligns across 7 bases. TRBV5-3 is classed as an ORF, of uncertain function. The ends lost 1 base at V and 5 bases at J; junction bases unmatched: 18. The CDR3 has 19 residues. The DNA for the CDR3 is TGTGCCAGAAGCTTGTACCAGGCGGCACCGACAGGGTGCGATCAGCCCCAGCATTTT. This codes for CARSLYQAAPTGCDQPQHF.

DNA of the CDR3: TGTGCCAGCAGTTGGGGGGGCGACTACGAGCAGTACTTC. Its protein is CASSWGGDYEQYF. The V gene is TRBV27, the J gene TRBJ2-7; TRBD2 is a possible D gene (7 bases). In germline, CDR1 is MNHEY, CDR2 SMNVEV (reference sequence). The length of the CDR3 is 13 residues. Between the trimmed V and J ends, which lost 4 bases and 3 bases, there was a span of 10 bases.

The genes are TRBV2 and TRBJ1-2; a possible D gene is TRBD1 (5 bases). V was trimmed by 2 bases and J by 3 bases, leaving 7 bases between them. CDR3 size: 13 residues. Germline assignment: CDR1 SNHLY and CDR2 FYNNEI. The CDR3 reads CASSEQGYYGYTF. The DNA of the CDR3 is TGTGCCAGCAGTGAACAGGGTTACTATGGCTACACCTTC.

This clone appeared a few times. The chain employs TRBV2 and TRBJ1-1, with 8 bases aligning to TRBD1. V lost 4 bases and J lost 0; bases outside the gene matches: 10. Germline loops: CDR1 SNHLY, CDR2 FYNNEI. CDR3 length equals 17 residues. The CDR3 DNA is TGTGCCAGCAGTGTCCCACCGGGACAGGCCATGAACACTGAAGCTTTCTTT. This translates into CASSVPPGQAMNTEAFF.

The chain is built from TRBV2 and TRBJ1-4; the match to TRBD1 covers 12 bases. Unmatched junction bases numbered 5, after V lost 2 bases and J lost 10 bases. This CDR3 is 15 amino acids long. Germline V lookup: CDR1 SNHLY, CDR2 FYNNEI. The CDR3 loop reads CASSERGQGAGKLFF. The CDR3 nucleotides are TGTGCCAGCAGTGAAAGGGGACAGGGGGCCGGAAAACTGTTTTTT.

V and J are TRBV18 and TRBJ2-7; the D gene is possibly TRBD2 (6 bases). Deletions cut 0 bases from V and 4 bases from J, with 13 bases between. Germline loops: CDR1 KGHSH, CDR2 LQKENI. The CDR3 is 15 residues long. This chain's CDR3 is CASSPPGEAPYEQYF. CDR3 in DNA: TGTGCCAGCTCACCACCGGGGGAGGCCCCTTACGAGCAGTACTTC.

The chain is built from TRBV6-5 and TRBJ1-6; D perhaps matches TRBD1 (6 bases). Germline V gene lookup returns CDR1 MNHEY and CDR2 SVGAGI. Between the trimmed V and J ends, which lost 3 bases and 6 bases, there was a span of 9 bases. CDR3 length equals 14 residues. In DNA form, the CDR3 reads TGTGCCAGCAGTTATGCCAGGGGTAATTCACCCCTCCACTTT. Its translation: CASSYARGNSPLHF.

The gene calls are TRBV5-1 and TRBJ2-2; 7 nucleotides agree with TRBD1. With 4 bases clipped from V and 0 bases from J, the junction kept 3 bases outside the gene matches. The CDR3 length is 15 residues. CDR1 is SGHRS and CDR2 is YFSETQ in the germline V gene. DNA of the CDR3: TGCGCCAGCAGCAAGGGGGCAGCGAACACCGGGGAGCTGTTTTTT. This sequence encodes CASSKGAANTGELFF. The full variable domain, rest sourced from reference TRBV5-1 and TRBJ2-2, is KAGVTQTPRYLIKTRGQQVTLSCSPISGHRSVSWYQQTPGQGLQFLFEYFSETQRNKGNFPGRFSGRQFSNSRSEMNVSTLELGDSALYLCASSKGAANTGELFFGEGSRLTVL.

The V gene is TRBV9, the J gene TRBJ1-6, with TRBD1 matching 8 bases. V trimming: 3 bases; J trimming: 10 bases; junction bases outside the gene matches: 12. CDR3 length: 16 residues. Germline lookup yields CDR1 SGDLS and CDR2 YYNGEE. CDR3: CASSAGTGYQYSPLHF. CDR3 bases: TGTGCCAGCAGCGCAGGGACAGGTTACCAATACTCACCCCTCCACTTT. The complete variable domain, with remaining parts taken from reference TRBV9 and TRBJ1-6, reads DSGVTQTPKHLITATGQRVTLRCSPRSGDLSVYWYQQSLDQGLQFLIQYYNGEERAKGNILERFSAQQFPDLHSELNLSSLELGDSALYFCASSAGTGYQYSPLHFGNGTRLTVT.

The chain couples TRBV18 to TRBJ2-3; 7 bases are a match to TRBD2. Germline CDR1 reads KGHSH; CDR2 reads LQKENI. V lost 3 bases and J lost 0; bases outside the gene matches: 6. CDR3 length equals 16 residues. In nucleotides, the CDR3 is TGTGCCAGCTCACCCCTGGGGGGGACTAGCACAGATACGCAGTATTTT. Its protein product is CASSPLGGTSTDTQYF. The full variable domain, its missing parts supplied by reference TRBV18 and TRBJ2-3, is NAGVMQNPRHLVRRRGQEARLRCSPMKGHSHVYWYRQLPEEGLKFMVYLQKENIIDESGMPKERFSAEFPKEGPSILRIQQVVRGDSAAYFCASSPLGGTSTDTQYFGPGTRLTVL.

V and J are TRBV20-1 and TRBJ2-7, with 8 bases identical to TRBD1. Looked up from germline, CDR1 is DFQATT and CDR2 is SNEGSKA (reference sequence). CDR3 length: 14 residues. After removal of 3 bases from V and 1 base from J, the junction contained 5 bases not matched to a gene. The CDR3 DNA reads as TGCAGTGCTAGTCCAGGGGGCGCTTCCTACGAGCAGTACTTC. Protein sequence: CSASPGGASYEQYF.

The V call is TRBV7-2, the J call TRBJ1-4, with TRBD1 matching 11 bases. Germline loops: CDR1 SGHTA, CDR2 FQGNSA. J gave up 8 bases and V 2 bases, and 7 bases lay outside the gene matches. This CDR3 is built from 16 residues. Here the CDR3 reads CASSLRGQGGWEKLFF. The CDR3 nucleotides read TGTGCCAGCAGCTTAAGGGGACAGGGGGGTTGGGAAAAACTGTTTTTT.

This chain connects TRBV15 to TRBJ1-3, with a weak D call TRBD1 (6 bases). The germline V gene has CDR1 LNHNV and CDR2 YYDKDF (reference sequence). Trimming pared 2 bases from V and 3 bases from J, leaving 17 bases between. The CDR3 loop spans 17 amino acids. The CDR3 spells CATSRSLPGTLGNTIYF. The CDR3 DNA is TGTGCCACCAGCAGATCTCTTCCGGGGACACTTGGAAACACCATATATTTT.